This T cell receptor beta chain was obtained from a study of early T cells in non-severe SARS-CoV-2 infection. Overall study context: Unsorted whole blood bulk RNA was sequenced, with unpaired chains.

Individual cDNA molecules were tagged with unique molecular identifiers. TCRdb reanalysed the 5' RACE reads using MiXCR and keeps one entry per CDR3 protein. The profile shows some 71,000 distinct CDR3 sequences, about 10% of them singletons. Notes on the study in general: VDJdb-based matching was biased toward anti-spike CD8 responses and missed private and CD4 specificities.

The ends lost 5 bases at V and 4 bases at J; junction bases unmatched: 5. Germline V CDR1 and CDR2: SEHNR, FQNEAQ (reference sequence). CDR3 size: 14 residues. This clonotype was counted a single time. Its antigen remains unknown. The specimen was whole blood. The chain has TRBV7-9 and TRBJ2-7; 10 nucleotides match TRBD2. The receptor was isolated from an adult who was a healthcare worker with PCR-confirmed SARS-CoV-2 infection or an uninfected control (not recorded which). This CDR3 is CASSQDSGGYEQYF. CDR3 coding DNA: TGTGCCAGCAGCCAAGATAGCGGGGGGTACGAGCAGTACTTC. Drawing the rest from reference TRBV7-9 and TRBJ2-7, the complete variable domain is DTGVSQNPRHKITKRGQNVTFRCDPISEHNRLYWYRQTLGQGPEFLTYFQNEAQLEKSRLLSDRFSAERPKGSFSTLEIQRTEQGDSAMYLCASSQDSGGYEQYFGPGTRLTVT.